This TCR beta chain was profiled in a study of control samples from healthy donors and cancer patients. Germline-derived CDR1 and CDR2 are SNHLY and FYNNEI. After removal of 4 bases from V and 12 bases from J, the junction contained 15 bases not matched to a gene. The CDR3 covers 15 residues. Assay used: immunoSEQ multiplex PCR; TCRdb lists only in-frame clones, some missing. The data hold more than 85,000 clones, with roughly 83% observed a single time. The chain couples TRBV2 to TRBJ2-1; 7 bases are a match to TRBD2. The source is a man aged 70 or older with lung cancer. Sequenced sample: PBMCs. The CDR3 is CASSVSGGDPIWQFF. In DNA, the CDR3 is TGTGCCAGCAGTGTGAGTGGGGGGGACCCTATATGGCAGTTCTTC.